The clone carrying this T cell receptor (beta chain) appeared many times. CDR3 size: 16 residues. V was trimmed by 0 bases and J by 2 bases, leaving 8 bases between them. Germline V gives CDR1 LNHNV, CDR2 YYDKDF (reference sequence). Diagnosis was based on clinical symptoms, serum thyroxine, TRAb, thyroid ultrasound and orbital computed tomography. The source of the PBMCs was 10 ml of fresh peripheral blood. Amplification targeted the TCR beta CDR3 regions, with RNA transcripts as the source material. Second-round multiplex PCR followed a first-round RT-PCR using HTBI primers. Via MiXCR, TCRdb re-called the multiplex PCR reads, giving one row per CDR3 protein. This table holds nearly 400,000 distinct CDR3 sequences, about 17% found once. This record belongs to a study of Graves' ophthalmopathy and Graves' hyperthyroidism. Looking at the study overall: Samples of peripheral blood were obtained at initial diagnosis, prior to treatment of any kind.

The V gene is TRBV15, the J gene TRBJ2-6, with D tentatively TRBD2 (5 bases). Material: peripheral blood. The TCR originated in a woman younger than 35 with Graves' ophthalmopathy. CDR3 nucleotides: TGTGCCACCAGCAGAGATGAGGGCACTGGGGCCAACGTCCTGACTTTC. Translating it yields CATSRDEGTGANVLTF.